Each of the 6 T cell receptor beta chains below was sequenced from the same sample in a study of identifying expanded T cells in peripheral blood. The protocol was immunoSEQ multiplex PCR, while the TCRdb copy is restricted to in-frame clones and leaves out a portion. This table has 90,000 to 110,000 clones, less than 90% appearing once. The sample was blood. The receptors were gathered from a person between 18 and 75 years old in good health.

This chain joins TRBV28 and TRBJ2-7; D is perhaps TRBD2 (5 bases). The CDR3 has 14 residues. Germline lookup yields CDR1 MDHEN and CDR2 SYDVKM. V lost 3 bases to trimming and J lost 3 bases, with 12 bases between them. CDR3: CASSFPGLFYEQYF. CDR3 DNA sequence: TGTGCCAGCAGTTTCCCTGGACTGTTCTACGAGCAGTACTTC.

This clone is a singleton in its sample. The V gene is TRBV15, the J gene TRBJ2-3, with D maybe TRBD2 (6 bases). Deletions cut 1 base from V and 4 bases from J, with 12 bases between. Germline V gives CDR1 LNHNV, CDR2 YYDKDF (reference sequence). This CDR3 comprises 15 residues. The CDR3 spells CATSRGGREADTQYF. The CDR3 nucleotides read TGTGCCACCAGCAGAGGGGGCAGGGAGGCAGATACGCAGTATTTT.

The CDR3 DNA is TGTGCCAGCAGCGTAGAAGCGGGAGTGGGGAATGAGCAGTTCTTC. Its translation: CASSVEAGVGNEQFF. The chain employs TRBV9 and TRBJ2-1, with 8 bases lining up with TRBD2. With 0 bases clipped from V and 7 bases from J, the junction kept 6 bases outside the gene matches. Germline-derived CDR1 and CDR2 are SGDLS and YYNGEE. This CDR3 contains 15 residues.

This chain joins TRBV4-2 and TRBJ2-7; 9 bases are shared with TRBD2. The CDR3 consists of 21 residues. The germline CDR1 and CDR2 sequences are LGHNA and YNFKEQ. The J segment lost 0 bases and the V segment lost 4 bases, leaving 22 bases of the junction unmatched. CDR3 protein: CASSPRPPVAGDPRSSYEQYF. The CDR3 nucleotides are TGTGCCAGCAGCCCACGCCCTCCCGTAGCGGGAGACCCTAGAAGCTCCTACGAGCAGTACTTC.

The rearrangement joins TRBV4-3 to TRBJ2-3; D may be TRBD2 (6 bases). The V end was cut by 1 base, the J end by 3 bases, with 14 bases between. The CDR3 has 16 amino acids. Looked up from germline, CDR1 is LGHNA and CDR2 is YSLEER. CDR3 DNA: TGCGCCAGCAGCCAAGGGGCCCTGACTAGAACAGATACGCAGTATTTT. Translation: CASSQGALTRTDTQYF.

CDR3 amino acids: CASSSQRGGLGEQFF. CDR3 bases: TGTGCCAGCAGCTCCCAGCGGGGGGGCCTGGGAGAGCAGTTCTTC. This sequence joins TRBV9 and TRBJ2-1, with TRBD2 identical over 10 bases. Germline V gene sequence: CDR1 SGDLS, CDR2 YYNGEE. The CDR3 is 15 residues long. Germline trimming cut 4 bases from V and 10 bases from J; bases unmatched to any gene: 11.